The entry below gives a single TCR beta chain sequence along with its context. As yet, its antigen is unknown. In the PCR, 60 Vbeta and 13 Jbeta primers were used. Method: immunoSEQ multiplex PCR; TCRdb's copy keeps in-frame clones and lacks some. The sample consists of over 65,000 clones, around four fifths of them appearing once. This sample was taken from a study of cytomegalovirus exposure and HLA in healthy donors. From germline, CDR1 is LGHNA and CDR2 YNFKEQ. The V gene lost 4 bases and the J gene lost 9 bases, with 16 bases spanning the gap. CDR3 length: 14 residues. Study results and caveats: A later analysis reported that several of the most significant clusters appeared to be linked to common viral pathogens, among them Epstein-Barr virus.

The TCR comes from a man aged 35-49 years in good health and CMV-seronegative. This chain joins TRBV4-2 and TRBJ2-1; the D gene is possibly TRBD2 (5 bases). Sequencing was done on a sample of PBMCs. CDR3 residues: CASSPETRGAEQFF. Written as DNA, the CDR3 is TGTGCCAGCAGCCCAGAAACCCGGGGTGCTGAGCAGTTCTTC.